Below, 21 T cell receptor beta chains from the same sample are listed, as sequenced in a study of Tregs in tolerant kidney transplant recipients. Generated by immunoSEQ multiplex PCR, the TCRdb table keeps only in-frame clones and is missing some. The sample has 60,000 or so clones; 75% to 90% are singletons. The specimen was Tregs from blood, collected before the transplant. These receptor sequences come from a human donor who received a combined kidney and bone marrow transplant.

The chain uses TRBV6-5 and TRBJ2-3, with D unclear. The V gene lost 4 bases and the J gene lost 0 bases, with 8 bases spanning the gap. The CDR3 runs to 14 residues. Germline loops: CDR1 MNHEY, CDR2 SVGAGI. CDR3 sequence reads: CASSSGRSTDTQYF. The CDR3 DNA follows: TGTGCCAGCAGTTCCGGCAGGAGCACAGATACGCAGTATTTT.

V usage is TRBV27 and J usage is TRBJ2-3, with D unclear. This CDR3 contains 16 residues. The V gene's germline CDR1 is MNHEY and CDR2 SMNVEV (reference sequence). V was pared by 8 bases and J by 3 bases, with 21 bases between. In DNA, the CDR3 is TGTGCCAGCCAAACGGTGCCCCCTAGGGTAACAGATACGCAGTATTTT. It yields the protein CASQTVPPRVTDTQYF.

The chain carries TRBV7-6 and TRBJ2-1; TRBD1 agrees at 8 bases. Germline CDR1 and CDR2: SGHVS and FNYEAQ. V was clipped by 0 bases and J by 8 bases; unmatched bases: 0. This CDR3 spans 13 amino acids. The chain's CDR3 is CASSLARGHEQFF. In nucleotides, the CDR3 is TGTGCCAGCAGCTTAGCCAGGGGGCATGAGCAGTTCTTC.

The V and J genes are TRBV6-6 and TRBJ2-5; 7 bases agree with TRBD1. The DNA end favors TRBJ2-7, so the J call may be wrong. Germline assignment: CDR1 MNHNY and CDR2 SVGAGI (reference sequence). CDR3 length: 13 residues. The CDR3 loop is CASSLGQNYEQYF. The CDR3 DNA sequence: TGTGCCAGCAGCCTGGGACAGAACTACGAGCAGTACTTC.

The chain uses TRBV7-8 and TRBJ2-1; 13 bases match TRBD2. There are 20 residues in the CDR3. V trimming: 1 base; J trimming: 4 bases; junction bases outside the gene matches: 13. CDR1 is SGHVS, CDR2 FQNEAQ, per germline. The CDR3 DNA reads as TGTGCCAGCAGCTTAGTTCGGACTAGCGGGAGTCCGATACGGTACAATGAGCAGTTCTTC. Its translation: CASSLVRTSGSPIRYNEQFF.

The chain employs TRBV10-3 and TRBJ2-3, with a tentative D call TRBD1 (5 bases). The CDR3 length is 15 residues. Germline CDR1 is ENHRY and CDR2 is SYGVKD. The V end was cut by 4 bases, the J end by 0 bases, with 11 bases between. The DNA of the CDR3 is TGTGCCATCAGTGTCAGGGCGACTAGCACAGATACGCAGTATTTT. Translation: CAISVRATSTDTQYF.

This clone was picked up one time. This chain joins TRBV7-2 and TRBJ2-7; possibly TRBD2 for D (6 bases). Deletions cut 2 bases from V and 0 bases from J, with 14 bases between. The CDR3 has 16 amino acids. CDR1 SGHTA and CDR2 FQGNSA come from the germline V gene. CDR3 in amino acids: CASSLIGLASSYEQYF. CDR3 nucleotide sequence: TGTGCCAGCAGCTTAATAGGTCTAGCGAGCTCCTACGAGCAGTACTTC. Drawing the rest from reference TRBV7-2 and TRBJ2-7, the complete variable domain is GAGVSQSPSNKVTEKGKDVELRCDPISGHTALYWYRQSLGQGLEFLIYFQGNSAPDKSGLPSDRFSAERTGGSVSTLTIQRTQQEDSAVYLCASSLIGLASSYEQYFGPGTRLTVT.

The CDR3 loop reads CASSERQGTYEQYF. CDR3 DNA sequence: TGTGCCAGCAGTGAAAGACAGGGGACCTACGAGCAGTACTTC. The chain couples TRBV6-1 to TRBJ2-7; TRBD1 agrees at 8 bases. Germline V CDR1 and CDR2: MNHNS, SASEGT. This CDR3 is built from 14 residues. Losses at the gene ends were 2 bases for V and 2 bases for J; bases not matched to a gene: 2.

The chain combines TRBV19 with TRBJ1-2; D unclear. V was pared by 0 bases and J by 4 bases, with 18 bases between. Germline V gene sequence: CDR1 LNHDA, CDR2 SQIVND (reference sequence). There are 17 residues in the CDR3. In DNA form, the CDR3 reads TGTGCCAGTAGTATAGAAATGTGGGAGCCACCTTCCTATGGCTACACCTTC. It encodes CASSIEMWEPPSYGYTF.

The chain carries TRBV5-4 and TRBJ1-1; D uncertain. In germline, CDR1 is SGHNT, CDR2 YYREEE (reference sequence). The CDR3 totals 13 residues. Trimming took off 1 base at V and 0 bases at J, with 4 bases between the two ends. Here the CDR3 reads CASSLTVNTEAFF. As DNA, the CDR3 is TGTGCCAGCAGCTTGACGGTGAACACTGAAGCTTTCTTT.

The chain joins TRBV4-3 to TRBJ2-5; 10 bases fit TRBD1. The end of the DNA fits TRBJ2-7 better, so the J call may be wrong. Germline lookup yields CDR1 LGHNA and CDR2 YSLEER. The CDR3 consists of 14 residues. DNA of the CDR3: TGCGCCAGCAGCCAACAGGACAGGGGGTACGAGCAGTACTTC. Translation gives CASSQQDRGYEQYF.

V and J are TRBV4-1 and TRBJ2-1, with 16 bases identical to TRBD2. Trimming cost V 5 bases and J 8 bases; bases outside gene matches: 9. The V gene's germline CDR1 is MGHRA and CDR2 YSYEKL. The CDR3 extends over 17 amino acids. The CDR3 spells CASSYPGLAGGADEQFF. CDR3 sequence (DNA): TGCGCCAGCAGCTACCCGGGACTAGCGGGGGGGGCGGATGAGCAGTTCTTC.

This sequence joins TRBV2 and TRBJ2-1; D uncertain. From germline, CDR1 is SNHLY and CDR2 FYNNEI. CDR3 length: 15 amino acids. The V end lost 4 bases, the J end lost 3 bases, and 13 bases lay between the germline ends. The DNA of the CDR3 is TGTGCCAGCAGTGTGGTAGGGATGAGCTACAATGAGCAGTTCTTC. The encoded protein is CASSVVGMSYNEQFF.

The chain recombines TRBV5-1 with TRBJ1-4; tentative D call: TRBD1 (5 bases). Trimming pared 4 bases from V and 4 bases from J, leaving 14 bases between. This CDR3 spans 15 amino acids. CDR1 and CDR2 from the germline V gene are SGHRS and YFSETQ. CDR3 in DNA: TGCGCCAGCAGCCTGGGAGGGGTGCTTAATGAAAAACTGTTTTTT. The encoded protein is CASSLGGVLNEKLFF. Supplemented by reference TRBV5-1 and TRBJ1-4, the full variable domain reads KAGVTQTPRYLIKTRGQQVTLSCSPISGHRSVSWYQQTPGQGLQFLFEYFSETQRNKGNFPGRFSGRQFSNSRSEMNVSTLELGDSALYLCASSLGGVLNEKLFFGSGTQLSVL.

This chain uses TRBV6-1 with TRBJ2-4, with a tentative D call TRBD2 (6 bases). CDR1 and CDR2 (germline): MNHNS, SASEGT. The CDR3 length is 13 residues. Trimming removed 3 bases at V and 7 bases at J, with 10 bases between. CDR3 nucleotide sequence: TGTGCCAGCAGTGACGGGGGACGGAACATTCAGTACTTC. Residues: CASSDGGRNIQYF.

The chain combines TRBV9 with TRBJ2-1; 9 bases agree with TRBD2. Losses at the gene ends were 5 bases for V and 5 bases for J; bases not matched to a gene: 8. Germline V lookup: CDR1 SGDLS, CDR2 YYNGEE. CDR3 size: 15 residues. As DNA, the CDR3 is TGTGCCAGCAGTCCCGGGACTAGCACAGACAATGAGCAGTTCTTC. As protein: CASSPGTSTDNEQFF.

This chain's CDR3 is CASSEAYIANYGYTF. The CDR3 DNA sequence: TGTGCCAGCAGTGAAGCGTATATAGCCAACTATGGCTACACCTTC. This chain uses TRBV6-1 with TRBJ1-2; D is ambiguous. The V and J ends lost 0 bases and 2 bases respectively, with 10 bases between them. CDR1 and CDR2 (germline): MNHNS, SASEGT. The CDR3 is 15 residues long.

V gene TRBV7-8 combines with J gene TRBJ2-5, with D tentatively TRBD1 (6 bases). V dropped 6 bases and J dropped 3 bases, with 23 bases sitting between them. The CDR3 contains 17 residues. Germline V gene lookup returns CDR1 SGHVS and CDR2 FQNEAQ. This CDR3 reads CASSTPLRGGQKETQYF. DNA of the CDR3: TGTGCCAGCAGTACTCCCCTCAGGGGTGGCCAAAAAGAGACCCAGTACTTC.

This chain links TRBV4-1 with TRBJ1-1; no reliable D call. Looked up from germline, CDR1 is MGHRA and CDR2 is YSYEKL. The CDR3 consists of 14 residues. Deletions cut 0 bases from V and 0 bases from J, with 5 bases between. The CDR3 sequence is CASSQDLLNTEAFF. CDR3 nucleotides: TGCGCCAGCAGCCAAGATCTTCTGAACACTGAAGCTTTCTTT.

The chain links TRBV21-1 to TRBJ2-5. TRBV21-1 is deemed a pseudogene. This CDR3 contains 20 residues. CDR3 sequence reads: CASSKVRPGRLVPFLETQYF. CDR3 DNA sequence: TGTGCCAGCAGCAAAGTTCGGCCAGGGAGATTGGTCCCGTTTCTGGAGACCCAGTACTTC.

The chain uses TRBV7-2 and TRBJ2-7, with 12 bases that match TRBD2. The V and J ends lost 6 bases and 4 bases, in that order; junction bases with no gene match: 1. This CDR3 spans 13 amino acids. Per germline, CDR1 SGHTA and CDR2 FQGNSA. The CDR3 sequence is CASRLAGGYEQYF. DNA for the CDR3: TGTGCCAGCAGACTAGCGGGAGGATACGAGCAGTACTTC.